The clone carrying this T cell receptor beta chain was counted only a few times. The antigen remains unidentified. This record belongs to a study of T cell repertoires in cytomegalovirus infection. Across the study: Peptides in the study included HLA-C-restricted and HLA-B-restricted CMV epitopes.

With 9 bases clipped from V and 0 bases from J, the junction kept 2 bases outside the gene matches. CDR1 is SGHAT, CDR2 FQNNGV, per germline. This CDR3 region has 14 residues. TCRdb independently ran MiXCR on the reads; one entry per CDR3 protein. The table has about 830,000 distinct CDR3 sequences, approximately 32% seen once. Study results and limitations: The ex vivo response showed dominance by HLA-C-restricted CMV-specific TCR beta clonotypes.

This receptor was taken from a human donor in good health (CMV status not recorded). Some clones in this sample may be carry-over from other donors' samples. V is TRBV11-2 and J is TRBJ2-6, with 7 nucleotides matching TRBD1. The material sequenced was cultured CD8+ T cells from PBMCs, taken from culture after CMV antigen stimulation. In nucleotides, the CDR3 is TGTGCCAGGGGGACAGACTCTGGGGCCAACGTCCTGACTTTC. Translating it yields CARGTDSGANVLTF.